The clone carrying this TCR beta chain was picked up one time. Its cognate antigen is unknown. CDR1 is SGHDN and CDR2 is FVKESK in the germline V gene. The CDR3 consists of 12 residues. With 4 bases removed from V and 7 bases from J, the gap between germline ends came to 10 bases. This specimen belongs to a study of cytomegalovirus exposure and HLA in healthy donors. The PCR had 60 Vbeta and 13 Jbeta primers. Profiled with immunoSEQ multiplex PCR; TCRdb holds only in-frame clones, not every one. This sample has 120,000 to 150,000 clones, with roughly 73% found just once. The study's findings and limits: In a later analysis, TCR beta V- and J-gene trimming showed a link to a missense DCLRE1C variant. A later analysis reportedly identified an Asian-associated ancestry cluster as carrying fewer N-insertions than the roughly 670-donor mean.

The sequencing sample was made of PBMCs. This TCR was recovered from a man aged 40-49 years in good health and CMV-seronegative. The chain has TRBV14 and TRBJ1-2; D is perhaps TRBD1 (5 bases). Here the CDR3 reads CASSPGPCGYTF. CDR3 sequence (DNA): TGTGCCAGCAGCCCAGGGCCATGTGGCTACACCTTC.